This T cell receptor (beta chain) derives from a study of cytomegalovirus exposure and HLA in healthy donors. Study results and limitations: In a later analysis, common viral pathogens appeared linked to several of the most significant clusters.

The CDR3 has 14 residues. Looked up from germline, CDR1 is MDHEN and CDR2 is SYDVKM. The germline V and J ends were trimmed by 6 bases and 5 bases, with 15 bases remaining between them. In regard to this clone: Its antigen is not known.

Primers included in the PCR were 60 Vbeta and 13 Jbeta primers. Only in-frame clones appear in the TCRdb table, and some are missing; sequencing was by immunoSEQ multiplex PCR. The sample carries just over 200,000 clones, 79% recorded once. This TCR derives from a man aged 45-60 years in good health and CMV-seronegative. The J gene is TRBJ2-3, the V gene TRBV28, with D possibly being TRBD1 (6 bases). The sequencing sample was made of PBMCs. DNA for the CDR3: TGTGCCAGCAGCCCCAGGGGCCGAGGAGATACGCAGTATTTT. Translation: CASSPRGRGDTQYF.